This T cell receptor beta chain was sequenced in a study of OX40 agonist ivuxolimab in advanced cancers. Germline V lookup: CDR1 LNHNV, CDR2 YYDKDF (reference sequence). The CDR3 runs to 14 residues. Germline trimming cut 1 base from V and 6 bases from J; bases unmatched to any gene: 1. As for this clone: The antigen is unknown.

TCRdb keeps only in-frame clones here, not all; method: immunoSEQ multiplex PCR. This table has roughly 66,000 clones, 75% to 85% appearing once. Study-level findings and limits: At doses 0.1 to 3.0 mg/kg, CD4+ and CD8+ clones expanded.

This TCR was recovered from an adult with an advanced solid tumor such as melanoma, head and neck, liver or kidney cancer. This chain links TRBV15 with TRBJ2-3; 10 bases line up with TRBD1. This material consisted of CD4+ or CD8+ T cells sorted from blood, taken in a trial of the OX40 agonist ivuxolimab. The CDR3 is CATSRGQGADTQYF. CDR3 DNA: TGTGCCACCAGCAGAGGACAGGGGGCTGATACGCAGTATTTT.